This T cell receptor (beta chain) was obtained from a study of blood T cell repertoires in COVID-19. Per the original data handling: Nucleated cell number was recorded as an estimate derived from reference gene primer amplification. Generated by immunoSEQ multiplex PCR, the TCRdb table keeps only in-frame clones and is missing some. The DNA was the basis for D and trimming; V, J and clone size are from that table. Of under 400,000 clones in the sample, 85% to 90% were seen once. The germline V gene has CDR1 SGHAT and CDR2 FQNNGV. The CDR3 is made up of 15 amino acids. V lost 7 bases and J 0 bases, leaving 15 bases between the germline ends.

This clonotype was sampled from a man aged 18 to 35 with active or convalescent COVID-19. V gene TRBV11-2 combines with J gene TRBJ1-2; possible D gene TRBD1, 5 bases. The sample was peripheral blood. The CDR3 DNA sequence: TGTGCCAGCACCTTGGGGGGGGACCCTAACTATGGCTACACCTTC. Protein sequence: CASTLGGDPNYGYTF. Filled out from reference TRBV11-2 and TRBJ1-2, the complete variable domain reads EAGVAQSPRYKIIEKRQSVAFWCNPISGHATLYWYQQILGQGPKLLIQFQNNGVVDDSQLPKDRFSAERLKGVDSTLKIQPAKLEDSAVYLCASTLGGDPNYGYTFGSGTRLTVV.